This TCR beta chain was recovered during a study of glioma-infiltrating T cells. Study results and limitations: Only very few CDR3 sequences appeared in both tissue and blood. Tissue-blood divergence was below expectation in non-neoplastic patients, above in gliomas.

In its sample, this clonotype was seen a few times. The antigen is not known. Using RNA template, CDR3s of TCR alpha and beta were amplified with iRepertoire arm-PCR. Tissue mRNA or PBMC total RNA, 100-400 ng, went into one-step reverse transcription and amplification. TCRdb reprocessed the multiplex PCR reads via MiXCR and lists one record per CDR3 protein. This sample has approximately 190,000 distinct CDR3 sequences; roughly 32% occur once, and the top ten carry about 19%. Trimming took 4 bases from V and 8 from J, leaving 22 bases between them. The CDR3 totals 16 residues. Germline-derived CDR1 and CDR2 are SGHRS and YFSETQ.

The TCR originated in a human donor with low-grade glioma or glioblastoma, undergoing nonglioma brain surgery, or in good health (not recorded which). V usage is TRBV5-1 and J usage is TRBJ2-1; D possibly corresponds to TRBD2 (6 bases). The sample consisted of glioma tissue, nonneoplastic brain tissue, or PBMCs (not recorded which). This CDR3 is CASSPRRLDLRDEQFF. CDR3 nucleotide sequence: TGCGCCAGCAGCCCCCGACGACTAGACCTGAGGGATGAGCAGTTCTTC.